This TCR beta chain was documented in a study of cytomegalovirus exposure and HLA in healthy donors. The PCR ran on 60 Vbeta and 13 Jbeta primers. This table comes from immunoSEQ multiplex PCR, and its TCRdb copy is limited to in-frame clones, with some not included. Found here are 150,000 to 200,000 clones, 80% to 90% of them singletons; the top ten hold 6.4%. The germline CDR1 and CDR2 sequences are SEHNR and FQNEAQ (reference sequence). The CDR3 has 19 amino acids. J lost 0 bases, V lost 5 bases, and 16 bases had no gene match. This receptor was obtained from a middle-aged man in good health and CMV-seropositive. The gene calls are TRBV7-9 and TRBJ1-1; 9 bases align to TRBD1. Specimen: PBMCs. CDR3 sequence (DNA): TGTGCCAGCAGCCCGAGTATTGGACAGGGGAGAGCCCTGAACACTGAAGCTTTCTTT. Its protein product is CASSPSIGQGRALNTEAFF.